This passage covers 27 T cell receptor beta chains from one sample sequenced in a study of blood T cell repertoires in COVID-19. Method: immunoSEQ multiplex PCR; TCRdb's copy keeps in-frame clones and lacks some. The sample has around 150,000 clones, about four fifths seen once. The sample consisted of peripheral blood. The receptor set was obtained from a man in his 70s with acute or convalescent COVID-19.

The chain recombines TRBV4-1 with TRBJ2-3, with 10 bases fitting TRBD2. Trimming cost V 1 base and J 5 bases; bases outside gene matches: 9. CDR1 is MGHRA and CDR2 is YSYEKL in the germline V gene. The CDR3 covers 17 residues. For the CDR3, the DNA is TGCGCCAGCAGCCAAGTTATGGTAGCGGGAGGAATAGATACGCAGTATTTT. This encodes CASSQVMVAGGIDTQYF.

This chain links TRBV3-1 (or the pseudogene TRBV3-2) with TRBJ1-3; 9 positions agree with TRBD1. The J segment lost 7 bases and the V segment lost 5 bases, leaving 6 bases of the junction unmatched. The CDR3 runs to 14 residues. Looked up from germline, CDR1 is LGHDT and CDR2 is YNNKEL (reference sequence). The CDR3 sequence is CASSAQGARNTIYF. For the CDR3, the DNA is TGTGCCAGCAGCGCACAGGGGGCGCGGAACACCATATATTTT.

Written as DNA, the CDR3 is TGTGCCACCAGCGTTCCAGGGGCCTACACCTTC. It yields the protein CATSVPGAYTF. The rearrangement links TRBV15 to TRBJ1-2, with a possible D match to TRBD1 (6 bases). The CDR3 covers 11 residues. Trimming cost V 5 bases and J 10 bases, with 11 bases left between them. Germline loops: CDR1 LNHNV, CDR2 YYDKDF (reference sequence).

This rearrangement joins TRBV10-1 to TRBJ2-1, with 11 nucleotides matching TRBD2. The ends lost 2 bases at V and 6 bases at J; junction bases unmatched: 12. The CDR3 is made up of 18 amino acids. Germline V lookup: CDR1 WNHNN, CDR2 SYGVQD (reference sequence). CDR3 loop: CASSELPFTSGSSNEQFF. In DNA, the CDR3 is TGCGCCAGCAGTGAGCTACCCTTTACTAGCGGGAGCAGCAATGAGCAGTTCTTC.

The V call is TRBV5-5, the J call TRBJ2-5; 16 bases are a match to TRBD2. Trimming removed 4 bases from V and 2 bases from J; junction bases left unmatched: 11. This CDR3 contains 19 residues. The germline CDR1 and CDR2 sequences are SGHKS and YYEKEE (reference sequence). The CDR3: CASSPPGLAGGLRQETQYF. Here the CDR3 DNA reads TGTGCCAGCAGCCCTCCGGGACTAGCGGGAGGGCTGAGGCAAGAGACCCAGTACTTC.

With regard to this clone: Different DNA sequences within this sample yield the same CDR3. The chain links TRBV5-6 to TRBJ2-7, with TRBD2 identical over 8 bases. From germline, CDR1 is SGHDT and CDR2 YYEEEE. The CDR3 runs 12 residues. The trim removed 3 bases at V and 4 bases at J, leaving 0 bases unmatched. The CDR3 DNA is TGTGCCAGCAGCTCGGGGGGGTACGAGCAGTACTTC. Translated, it gives CASSSGGYEQYF.

The rearrangement joins TRBV11-2 to TRBJ2-5; D is perhaps TRBD2 (6 bases). Trimming removed 4 bases from V and 1 base from J, with 10 bases in between. The CDR3 has 14 residues. Germline V gives CDR1 SGHAT, CDR2 FQNNGV. This CDR3 is CASSSRDFQETQYF. The CDR3 nucleotides are TGTGCCAGCAGCTCCCGGGACTTCCAAGAGACCCAGTACTTC.

Worth noting for this clone: A read error may account for a junction end that differs from germline. The CDR3 sequence: CASSEAAPTSSGQSSF. The CDR3 coding sequence is TGTGCCAGCAGTGAAGCGGCCCCCACATCCTCGGGACAGTCTAGCTTT. The chain is built from TRBV6-1 and TRBJ1-6; 7 positions agree with TRBD1. The length of the CDR3 is 16 residues. CDR1 and CDR2 (germline): MNHNS, SASEGT.

This clone is a singleton in its sample. This rearrangement joins TRBV11-2 to TRBJ2-3; the match to TRBD2 covers 7 bases. The CDR3 has 16 residues. Germline V gives CDR1 SGHAT, CDR2 FQNNGV. Trimming cost V 5 bases and J 2 bases; bases outside gene matches: 10. CDR3 sequence reads: CASSQGRDYNTDTQYF. CDR3 nucleotides: TGTGCCAGCAGCCAAGGCCGGGACTACAACACAGATACGCAGTATTTT. Full variable domain (missing parts from reference TRBV11-2 and TRBJ2-3): EAGVAQSPRYKIIEKRQSVAFWCNPISGHATLYWYQQILGQGPKLLIQFQNNGVVDDSQLPKDRFSAERLKGVDSTLKIQPAKLEDSAVYLCASSQGRDYNTDTQYFGPGTRLTVL.

The V and J genes are TRBV28 and TRBJ1-5, with D perhaps TRBD1 (5 bases). CDR1 is MDHEN, CDR2 SYDVKM, per germline. V lost 3 bases, J lost 7 bases, and 13 bases lay in between. The CDR3 totals 14 residues. CDR3 nucleotides: TGTGCCAGCAGTTTTCGGGGGACCGGACAGCCCCAGCATTTT. It codes for CASSFRGTGQPQHF.

This clone appeared a single time. The genes are TRBV6-1 and TRBJ1-6; TRBD1 matches 8 bases. J lost 6 bases, V lost 1 base, and 5 bases had no gene match. There are 16 residues in the CDR3. Germline V lookup: CDR1 MNHNS, CDR2 SASEGT. The CDR3 spells CASSEVAGGVNSPLHF. CDR3 DNA sequence: TGTGCCAGCAGTGAAGTGGCAGGGGGCGTTAATTCACCCCTCCACTTT.

The gene calls are TRBV5-1 and TRBJ2-5, with TRBD1 matching over 7 bases. CDR3 length equals 17 residues. The germline V gene encodes CDR1 SGHRS and CDR2 YFSETQ. The V gene end was trimmed by 2 bases and the J gene end by 1 base; junction bases not matched to a gene: 11. The CDR3 DNA follows: TGCGCCAGCAGCTTCGGTGTAGGGGGCGGAATCCAAGAGACCCAGTACTTC. The encoded protein is CASSFGVGGGIQETQYF. The full variable domain, in which reference TRBV5-1 and TRBJ2-5 provide the parts outside the CDR3, is KAGVTQTPRYLIKTRGQQVTLSCSPISGHRSVSWYQQTPGQGLQFLFEYFSETQRNKGNFPGRFSGRQFSNSRSEMNVSTLELGDSALYLCASSFGVGGGIQETQYFGPGTRLLVL.

V usage is TRBV12-3 or TRBV12-4 and J usage is TRBJ2-5; 7 bases fit TRBD1. Losses at the gene ends were 2 bases for V and 5 bases for J; bases not matched to a gene: 2. The CDR3 sequence is 13 residues long. The chain's CDR3 is CASSLRGRETQYF. CDR3 sequence (DNA): TGTGCCAGCAGTTTAAGGGGGCGGGAGACCCAGTACTTC.

Of note for this clone: This sample also contains other DNA sequences that code for the same CDR3. J is TRBJ2-2 and V is TRBV6-5, with D maybe TRBD1 (5 bases). This CDR3 region has 14 residues. Trimming removed 7 bases at V and 1 base at J, with 10 bases between. CDR1 is MNHEY and CDR2 is SVGAGI in the germline V gene. CDR3 nucleotide sequence: TGTGCCAGCAATCTTGGACAGAACACCGGGGAGCTGTTTTTT. Its protein product is CASNLGQNTGELFF.

V and J are TRBV10-3 and TRBJ2-1; TRBD2 agrees at 8 bases. The V gene's germline CDR1 is ENHRY and CDR2 SYGVKD. This CDR3 has 15 residues. V was pared by 5 bases and J by 7 bases, with 10 bases of the junction left unmatched. In DNA, the CDR3 is TGTGCCATCAGTCTAGCGGGTAATCGTTTGAATGAGCAGTTCTTC. It translates to CAISLAGNRLNEQFF.

This clone has ten or more counts. The chain recombines TRBV3-1 (or the pseudogene TRBV3-2) with TRBJ2-7, with 7 positions matching TRBD2. The CDR3 has 15 amino acids. Germline CDR1 reads LGHDT; CDR2 reads YNNKEL (reference sequence). The J segment lost 0 bases and the V segment lost 8 bases, leaving 10 bases of the junction unmatched. In DNA form, the CDR3 reads TGTGCCAGCGCCCAACAGCGGGGCTTCTCCTACGAGCAGTACTTC. It yields the protein CASAQQRGFSYEQYF.

The V call is TRBV4-2, the J call TRBJ2-1; the match to TRBD1 covers 9 bases. CDR1 is LGHNA, CDR2 YNFKEQ, per germline. This CDR3 has 14 amino acids. The J segment lost 8 bases and the V segment lost 3 bases, leaving 5 bases of the junction unmatched. The CDR3 loop reads CASSQGDRDDEQFF. Here the CDR3 DNA reads TGTGCCAGCAGCCAGGGGGACAGGGACGATGAGCAGTTCTTC.

The genes are TRBV2 and TRBJ1-4; D perhaps matches TRBD1 (6 bases). V lost 8 bases, J lost 1 base, and 14 bases lay in between. The CDR3 extends over 15 amino acids. The germline gives CDR1 SNHLY, CDR2 FYNNEI. CDR3 residues: CASSSGGQTNEKLFF. CDR3 DNA sequence: TGTGCCAGCTCCTCTGGGGGACAAACTAATGAAAAACTGTTTTTT.

This clone has just a few counts. The chain recombines TRBV5-1 with TRBJ1-1, with D tentatively TRBD1 (5 bases). Trimming pared 0 bases from V and 1 base from J, leaving 10 bases between. Germline loops: CDR1 SGHRS, CDR2 YFSETQ. This CDR3 has 15 residues. CDR3: CASSLGQIGNTEAFF. CDR3 DNA: TGCGCCAGCAGCTTGGGACAGATCGGGAACACTGAAGCTTTCTTT.

J is TRBJ1-5 and V is TRBV7-2, with a tentative D call TRBD1 (6 bases). V was trimmed by 4 bases and J by 7 bases, leaving 11 bases between them. CDR1 and CDR2 from the germline V gene are SGHTA and FQGNSA. The CDR3 has 13 amino acids. CDR3 residues: CASSWTVEQPQHF. The CDR3 DNA sequence: TGTGCCAGCAGCTGGACAGTTGAACAGCCCCAGCATTTT.

V is TRBV5-1 and J is TRBJ2-7; the D is unclear. The CDR3 is 13 amino acids. V was shortened by 9 bases and J by 0 bases, with 13 bases between the two germline ends. CDR1 and CDR2 (germline): SGHRS, YFSETQ. In DNA, the CDR3 is TGCGCCACAAAACGGCCGGGCTCCTACGAGCAGTACTTC. This encodes CATKRPGSYEQYF.

The V gene is TRBV5-1, the J gene TRBJ1-2; TRBD1 agrees at 7 bases. Per germline, CDR1 SGHRS and CDR2 YFSETQ. CDR3 length: 14 residues. The J segment lost 4 bases and the V segment lost 4 bases, leaving 7 bases of the junction unmatched. The CDR3 DNA sequence: TGCGCCAGCAGCACGACAGGGCCGGGCTATGGCTACACCTTC. Residues: CASSTTGPGYGYTF.

The chain combines TRBV12-3 or TRBV12-4 with TRBJ2-3; D remains ambiguous. Trimming cost V 3 bases and J 3 bases, with 4 bases left between them. This CDR3 region has 12 residues. The CDR3: CASSFATDTQYF. In nucleotides, the CDR3 is TGTGCCAGCAGTTTCGCGACAGATACGCAGTATTTT.

The chain joins TRBV3-1 (or the pseudogene TRBV3-2) to TRBJ2-3; tentatively, D is TRBD2 (5 bases). Germline V gene sequence: CDR1 LGHDT, CDR2 YNNKEL (reference sequence). Trimming pared 1 base from V and 3 bases from J, leaving 8 bases between. This CDR3 has 14 amino acids. CDR3 sequence (DNA): TGTGCCAGCAGCCAAGGGGCGGGTACAGATACGCAGTATTTT. It codes for CASSQGAGTDTQYF.

The chain is built from TRBV28 and TRBJ2-1; D is possibly TRBD2 (6 bases). Germline CDR1 reads MDHEN; CDR2 reads SYDVKM. CDR3 length equals 15 residues. The V and J ends lost 8 bases and 2 bases respectively, with 16 bases between them. CDR3 in DNA: TGTGCCAGCGCGAACGGGGGACCCCCCTACAATGAGCAGTTCTTC. This gives the protein CASANGGPPYNEQFF.

This clone was counted between two and nine times. The chain joins TRBV15 to TRBJ1-2; possibly TRBD1 for D (5 bases). There are 18 residues in the CDR3. The germline V gene has CDR1 LNHNV and CDR2 YYDKDF (reference sequence). V lost 9 bases and J lost 0, with 26 bases in between. DNA for the CDR3: TGTGCCACAAGCGCCCCCTCGACATCCCAAGGGGCTAACTATGGCTACACCTTC. This sequence encodes CATSAPSTSQGANYGYTF. Full variable domain (missing parts from reference TRBV15 and TRBJ1-2): DAMVIQNPRYQVTQFGKPVTLSCSQTLNHNVMYWYQQKSSQAPKLLFHYYDKDFNNEADTPDNFQSRRPNTSFCFLDIRSPGLGDTAMYLCATSAPSTSQGANYGYTFGSGTRLTVV.

The chain couples TRBV27 to TRBJ2-1; 12 bases match TRBD1. This CDR3 is built from 17 residues. J was trimmed by 4 bases and V by 5 bases; bases with no gene match: 9. The germline gives CDR1 MNHEY, CDR2 SMNVEV (reference sequence). CDR3: CASSHLGDRGLYNEQFF. Written as DNA, the CDR3 is TGTGCCAGCAGTCACCTCGGGGACAGGGGGCTTTACAATGAGCAGTTCTTC.